This passage covers 32 T cell receptor beta chains from one sample sequenced in a study of neoadjuvant anti-PD-1 for oral cavity cancer. Time point given: after neoadjuvant nivolumab, at surgical resection. The table came from immunoSEQ multiplex PCR; TCRdb's copy has only in-frame clones and leaves some out. This table holds some 14,000 clones, less than 80% found once. Source: PBMCs, taken after nivolumab (anti-PD-1) treatment. These receptors were obtained from a person aged 40 to 85 with oral cavity squamous cell carcinoma.

This sequence joins TRBV27 and TRBJ1-1; D unresolved. The CDR3 sequence is 11 residues long. CDR1 is MNHEY, CDR2 SMNVEV, per germline (reference sequence). The V end lost 3 bases, the J end lost 4 bases, and 3 bases lay between the germline ends. The CDR3 DNA sequence: TGTGCCAGCAGTTTCGGCACTGAAGCTTTCTTT. Its protein product is CASSFGTEAFF.

This clone was seen a few times. This rearrangement joins TRBV5-5 to TRBJ1-1; D is possibly TRBD1 (5 bases). This CDR3 has 15 amino acids. Trimming removed 1 base from V and 4 bases from J, with 14 bases in between. Germline V gene sequence: CDR1 SGHKS, CDR2 YYEKEE (reference sequence). The chain's CDR3 is CASSLHGGGSTEAFF. CDR3 in DNA: TGTGCCAGCAGCTTGCACGGCGGGGGGTCCACTGAAGCTTTCTTT.

The chain recombines TRBV2 with TRBJ2-1; D is unclear. Trimming took 2 bases from V and 9 from J, leaving 11 bases between them. There are 13 residues in the CDR3. The germline CDR1 and CDR2 sequences are SNHLY and FYNNEI. CDR3 coding DNA: TGTGCCAGCAGTGAATTTAGGGAAAGTGAGCAGTTCTTC. Its protein product is CASSEFRESEQFF.

A single count supports this clone. The rearrangement joins TRBV10-3 to TRBJ2-1, with 10 bases identical to TRBD2. In germline, CDR1 is ENHRY, CDR2 SYGVKD. The CDR3 loop spans 16 amino acids. Losses at the gene ends were 5 bases for V and 1 base for J; bases not matched to a gene: 5. CDR3 sequence (DNA): TGTGCCATCAGTCCCGCTAGCGGGAGATCCTACAATGAGCAGTTCTTC. Translating it yields CAISPASGRSYNEQFF.

V usage is TRBV4-2 and J usage is TRBJ2-3; TRBD2 agrees at 10 bases. Germline-derived CDR1 and CDR2 are LGHNA and YNFKEQ. V lost 0 bases and J lost 8; bases outside the gene matches: 8. This CDR3 spans 16 amino acids. CDR3 sequence reads: CASSQDKASGSSTQYF. CDR3 DNA: TGTGCCAGCAGCCAAGATAAGGCTAGCGGGAGTTCTACGCAGTATTTT.

The chain employs TRBV5-1 and TRBJ2-2; a possible D gene is TRBD2 (5 bases). Germline-derived CDR1 and CDR2 are SGHRS and YFSETQ. CDR3 length: 16 residues. The V end was cut by 4 bases, the J end by 1 base, with 14 bases between. This CDR3 is CASSLQVGVNTGELFF. CDR3 DNA sequence: TGCGCCAGCAGCCTCCAGGTGGGAGTGAACACCGGGGAGCTGTTTTTT.

The sample holds a few counts of this clone. J is TRBJ1-5 and V is TRBV19; TRBD1 is a possible D gene (5 bases). The germline gives CDR1 LNHDA, CDR2 SQIVND (reference sequence). The CDR3 contains 13 residues. Trimming removed 6 bases from V and 4 bases from J, with 10 bases in between. The CDR3 coding sequence is TGTGCCAGTAGGCGGGGGGGAAATCAGCCCCAGCATTTT. It yields the protein CASRRGGNQPQHF.

The chain carries TRBV7-9 and TRBJ2-1, with D possibly being TRBD1 or TRBD2 (5 bases each). CDR3 length equals 14 residues. Trimming stripped 3 bases from V and 1 base from J, with 7 bases between. Per the germline V gene, CDR1 is SEHNR and CDR2 is FQNEAQ (reference sequence). The CDR3 DNA sequence: TGTGCCAGCAGCTTGGGGGTTTCCTACAATGAGCAGTTCTTC. Its translation: CASSLGVSYNEQFF.

This clone came up once. The V and J genes are TRBV6-5 and TRBJ2-3, with a possible D match to TRBD2 (6 bases). With 6 bases removed from V and 3 bases from J, the gap between germline ends came to 13 bases. The CDR3 length is 14 residues. Germline loops: CDR1 MNHEY, CDR2 SVGAGI. The CDR3 sequence: CASSLLAPTDTQYF. The CDR3 DNA reads as TGTGCCAGCAGCCTACTAGCCCCGACAGATACGCAGTATTTT.

This clone showed up just once. The chain is built from TRBV14 and TRBJ2-1; D possibly uses TRBD1 or TRBD2 (5 bases each). V gave up 1 base and J gave up 3 bases, with 10 bases separating them. The CDR3 is 15 residues long. CDR1 SGHDN and CDR2 FVKESK come from the germline V gene. The CDR3 bases are TGTGCCAGCAGCCAAGGTACAGGACTCTACAATGAGCAGTTCTTC. Translated, it gives CASSQGTGLYNEQFF.

J is TRBJ1-4 and V is TRBV2, with TRBD1 as a possible D gene (6 bases). This CDR3 is built from 16 residues. Trimming removed 0 bases at V and 4 bases at J, with 12 bases between. The V gene's germline CDR1 is SNHLY and CDR2 FYNNEI. CDR3 loop: CASSEAAGRGNEKLFF. In DNA form, the CDR3 reads TGTGCCAGCAGTGAAGCAGCGGGCAGGGGTAATGAAAAACTGTTTTTT.

The CDR3 bases are TGTGCCAGCAGCTCCCTCTCCGAAGGGGGAGGAAACACCATATATTTT. Translated, it gives CASSSLSEGGGNTIYF. This rearrangement joins TRBV9 to TRBJ1-3; weak D call: TRBD1 (6 bases). CDR1 is SGDLS and CDR2 is YYNGEE in the germline V gene. This CDR3 has 16 residues. V was pared by 4 bases and J by 4 bases, with 18 bases between.

The rearrangement links TRBV11-2 to TRBJ2-1; a weak D match, TRBD2 (5 bases). The CDR3 extends over 15 amino acids. Trimming shortened V by 5 bases and J by 7 bases, and 18 bases separated the two germline ends. CDR1 SGHAT and CDR2 FQNNGV come from the germline V gene. The CDR3 protein is CASSAGLNTGNEQFF. DNA of the CDR3: TGTGCCAGCAGCGCCGGATTAAACACGGGGAATGAGCAGTTCTTC.

V and J are TRBV5-1 and TRBJ2-7; D perhaps matches TRBD2 (5 bases). The CDR3 runs 15 residues. The V end lost 0 bases, the J end lost 4 bases, and 14 bases lay between the germline ends. CDR1 and CDR2 from the germline V gene are SGHRS and YFSETQ. The CDR3 reads CASSLGPGYQYEQYF. The DNA of the CDR3 is TGCGCCAGCAGCTTGGGTCCGGGGTACCAGTACGAGCAGTACTTC.

This clone was detected only a few times. The chain carries TRBV2 and TRBJ1-5; D is ambiguous. Germline CDR1 SNHLY, CDR2 FYNNEI. The CDR3 length is 12 residues. V gave up 8 bases and J gave up 4 bases, with 9 bases separating them. The CDR3, as DNA: TGTGCCAGCGGGGAGGTTAATCAGCCCCAGCATTTT. As protein: CASGEVNQPQHF.

V usage is TRBV6-4 and J usage is TRBJ2-2; D is perhaps TRBD2 (7 bases). The CDR3 spans 14 residues. Germline lookup yields CDR1 MRHNA and CDR2 SNTAGT. V lost 10 bases and J 2 bases, leaving 14 bases between the germline ends. The CDR3 region has the DNA TGTGCCACGCGGGCGGGGGCTAACACCGGGGAGCTGTTTTTT. It yields the protein CATRAGANTGELFF.

V usage is TRBV7-9 and J usage is TRBJ2-6; maybe TRBD1 (5 bases). Deletions cut 2 bases from V and 3 bases from J, with 5 bases between. Germline assignment: CDR1 SEHNR and CDR2 FQNEAQ (reference sequence). The CDR3 spans 14 residues. As DNA, the CDR3 is TGTGCCAGCAGCTTACAGGGTGGGGCCAACGTCCTGACTTTC. Translation gives CASSLQGGANVLTF.

This clone was counted between two and nine times. This chain joins TRBV27 and TRBJ1-1; possible D gene TRBD1, 5 bases. Trimming removed 1 base at V and 7 bases at J, with 7 bases between. The CDR3 loop spans 12 amino acids. CDR1 is MNHEY, CDR2 SMNVEV, per germline (reference sequence). This CDR3 is CASSLLGDEAFF. CDR3 sequence (DNA): TGTGCCAGCAGTTTATTAGGGGATGAAGCTTTCTTT.

The chain joins TRBV18 to TRBJ2-5, with D unclear. This CDR3 is built from 13 residues. V was pared by 0 bases and J by 5 bases, with 7 bases between. Per germline, CDR1 KGHSH and CDR2 LQKENI. The CDR3 sequence is CASSPPVLETQYF. CDR3 DNA: TGTGCCAGCTCACCACCAGTACTGGAGACCCAGTACTTC. The full variable domain, rest sourced from reference TRBV18 and TRBJ2-5, is NAGVMQNPRHLVRRRGQEARLRCSPMKGHSHVYWYRQLPEEGLKFMVYLQKENIIDESGMPKERFSAEFPKEGPSILRIQQVVRGDSAAYFCASSPPVLETQYFGPGTRLLVL.

The rearrangement uses TRBV28 and TRBJ2-7; D is unclear. CDR1 MDHEN and CDR2 SYDVKM come from the germline V gene. The CDR3 loop spans 15 amino acids. V gave up 3 bases and J gave up 3 bases, with 15 bases separating them. Written as DNA, the CDR3 is TGTGCCAGCAGTTTCCCCGCCGGGCTACTCTACGAGCAGTACTTC. Its translation: CASSFPAGLLYEQYF.

J is TRBJ2-7 and V is TRBV25-1; TRBD2 matches at 11 bases. The CDR3 runs to 16 residues. With V trimmed by 1 base and J by 6 bases, 8 bases remained unmatched. Germline loops: CDR1 MGHDK, CDR2 SYGVNS. This CDR3 is CASSESGLAVMREQYF. DNA of the CDR3: TGTGCCAGCAGTGAATCGGGACTAGCGGTAATGCGCGAGCAGTACTTC.

V usage is TRBV7-9 and J usage is TRBJ2-1; D might be TRBD1 or TRBD2, each matching 5 bases. The V end lost 1 base, the J end lost 7 bases, and 11 bases lay between the germline ends. The CDR3 contains 14 residues. The germline V gene encodes CDR1 SEHNR and CDR2 FQNEAQ (reference sequence). CDR3 sequence reads: CASSLVTGPNEQFF. DNA for the CDR3: TGTGCCAGCAGCTTAGTGACGGGACCAAATGAGCAGTTCTTC.

The rearrangement joins TRBV27 to TRBJ2-7; D unresolved. Germline values: CDR1 MNHEY, CDR2 SMNVEV (reference sequence). Trimming took off 5 bases at V and 0 bases at J, with 14 bases between the two ends. The CDR3 is made up of 15 amino acids. The CDR3 DNA is TGTGCCAGCAGTCTCGACCCCAAGGGCTCCTACGAGCAGTACTTC. Translating it yields CASSLDPKGSYEQYF.

The rearrangement uses TRBV6-5 and TRBJ2-2; maybe TRBD1 (5 bases). The CDR3 consists of 13 residues. Germline V CDR1 and CDR2: MNHEY, SVGAGI. Trimming stripped 7 bases from V and 6 bases from J, with 12 bases between. The CDR3 coding sequence is TGTGCCAGCAAGGAAGGGGTGTCCGGGGAGCTGTTTTTT. Amino acids: CASKEGVSGELFF.

The rearrangement links TRBV5-6 to TRBJ2-1; 11 bases match TRBD1. Germline V gene sequence: CDR1 SGHDT, CDR2 YYEEEE. The length of the CDR3 is 15 residues. Trimming cost V 3 bases and J 6 bases; bases outside gene matches: 5. Here the CDR3 DNA reads TGTGCCAGCAGCTACCGGGACAGGGGGGCCAATGAGCAGTTCTTC. Its protein is CASSYRDRGANEQFF.

In nucleotides, the CDR3 is TGCGCCAGCAGCTTGCTGGGAGATACGCAGTATTTT. It translates to CASSLLGDTQYF. V gene TRBV5-1 combines with J gene TRBJ2-3; the D is unclear. CDR1 is SGHRS, CDR2 YFSETQ, per germline. V lost 1 base and J lost 5, with 5 bases in between. The CDR3 is 12 residues long.

The rearrangement joins TRBV12-5 to TRBJ1-1, with a tentative D call TRBD1 (5 bases). Between the trimmed V and J ends, which lost 1 base and 2 bases, there was a span of 26 bases. This CDR3 comprises 20 residues. CDR1 and CDR2 (germline): LGHNT, FRNRAP. The CDR3, as DNA: TGTGCTAGTGGTTTGGACAGTCAAGAAACATGGACACTCCCAAACACTGAAGCTTTCTTT. As protein: CASGLDSQETWTLPNTEAFF.

CDR3 sequence reads: CASSLEGGSNQPQHF. CDR3 nucleotide sequence: TGCGCCAGCAGCTTGGAAGGAGGAAGCAATCAGCCCCAGCATTTT. The chain combines TRBV5-1 with TRBJ1-5; no clear D. The germline V gene has CDR1 SGHRS and CDR2 YFSETQ. This CDR3 is built from 15 residues. Trimming removed 0 bases from V and 1 base from J, with 8 bases in between.

The rearrangement joins TRBV2 to TRBJ1-2; 9 bases line up with TRBD1. The germline V gene encodes CDR1 SNHLY and CDR2 FYNNEI. V shed 4 bases, J shed 8 bases, and the junction held 8 bases outside the gene matches. The CDR3 contains 14 residues. The CDR3 coding sequence is TGTGCCAGCAGTGGACCAGGACAGGGGTCCGGCTACACCTTC. It specifies CASSGPGQGSGYTF.

The chain couples TRBV5-1 to TRBJ2-7; D unclear. The germline V gene encodes CDR1 SGHRS and CDR2 YFSETQ. CDR3 length: 14 amino acids. Between the trimmed V and J ends, which lost 0 bases and 2 bases, there was a span of 9 bases. In DNA form, the CDR3 reads TGCGCCAGCAGCTTGGTCGTGGGTACCTACGAGCAGTACTTC. Its translation is CASSLVVGTYEQYF.

This sequence joins TRBV10-2 and TRBJ2-2, with 14 positions matching TRBD2. CDR1 is WSHSY, CDR2 SAAADI, per germline. There are 18 residues in the CDR3. Germline trimming cut 0 bases from V and 6 bases from J; bases unmatched to any gene: 6. The CDR3 loop reads CASSESLRGLAGAGELFF. The CDR3 DNA is TGCGCCAGCAGTGAGTCTTTGAGGGGACTAGCGGGAGCCGGGGAGCTGTTTTTT.

This chain uses TRBV5-1 with TRBJ2-7; 13 bases are a match to TRBD2. CDR3 size: 16 residues. Trimming removed 0 bases from V and 5 bases from J; junction bases left unmatched: 5. CDR1 and CDR2 from the germline V gene are SGHRS and YFSETQ. The CDR3 sequence: CASSLAGTSGTHEQYF. CDR3 in DNA: TGCGCCAGCAGCTTGGCCGGGACTAGCGGGACCCACGAGCAGTACTTC.